A selection of T cell receptor beta chains follows, all from one sample in a study of human T cells and chemical hapten exposure. TCRdb used MiXCR to reprocess the RACE reads, holding one entry per CDR3 protein. Counted here are some 70,000 distinct CDR3 sequences, more than 30% occurring once; the ten biggest clones make up roughly 9.8%. Material: whole blood, obtained in connection with sensitization to the hapten diphenylcyclopropenone (DPC). Receptors originate from a man aged 35 to 55 with alopecia areata. Some clones in this sample may be carry-over from other donors' samples. Each CDR3 is given with its conserved first and last residue. The D gene is left open where the match is weak. Clone size is shown for a subset of rows, as once, few, many or a class of expanded clone.

>TRBJ2-7|.|.|TRBV18
CASSPTGYEGEQYF
TGTGCCAGCTCACCTACAGGGTATGAGGGCGAGCAGTACTTC
>TRBJ1-1|.|few|TRBV5-1
CASSFDLTEAFF
TGCGCCAGCAGCTTCGATCTCACTGAAGCTTTCTTT
>TRBJ2-7|.|.|TRBV12-3/TRBV12-4
CASSLEGGDEQYF
TGTGCCAGCAGTTTAGAGGGCGGGGACGAGCAGTACTTC
>TRBJ1-4|TRBD1|.|TRBV28
CASSLPGTGLNEKLFF
TGTGCCAGCAGTTTACCAGGGACAGGTCTTAATGAAAAACTGTTTTTT
>TRBJ2-2|.|few|TRBV21-1
CASSNSLAGIIGELFF
TGTGCCAGCAGCAATTCCCTAGCGGGAATTATCGGGGAGCTGTTTTTT
>TRBJ2-3|TRBD2|.|TRBV4-2
CASSQERAVRGSAGSGTQYF
TGTGCCAGCAGCCAAGAACGGGCCGTCCGGGGGTCAGCGGGATCAGGAACGCAGTATTTT
>TRBJ2-4|.|few|TRBV10-3
CAISDLNGKNIQYF
TGTGCCATCAGTGATCTTAACGGAAAAAACATTCAGTACTTC
>TRBJ2-2|.|few|TRBV2
CASIPRNTGELFF
TGTGCCAGCATTCCCCGGAACACCGGGGAGCTGTTTTTT
>TRBJ1-1|TRBD1|.|TRBV6-5
CASSLTGGTETFF
TGTGCCAGCAGTTTGACAGGGGGCACTGAAACTTTCTTT
>TRBJ2-4|TRBD2|few|TRBV20-1
CSARDYLAGLAKNIQYF
TGCAGTGCTAGAGACTACCTAGCGGGATTGGCCAAAAACATTCAGTACTTC
>TRBJ2-3|.|.|TRBV6-6
CASSYGGNLADTQYF
TGTGCCAGCAGTTACGGGGGAAACTTGGCAGATACGCAGTATTTT
>TRBJ2-2|TRBD2|.|TRBV30
CAWRELAGGTGELFF
TGTGCCTGGAGAGAGTTAGCGGGAGGAACCGGGGAGCTGTTTTTT
>TRBJ2-5|TRBD1|.|TRBV11-2
CASSLYRGRETQYF
TGTGCCAGCAGCTTATACAGGGGTAGGGAGACCCAGTACTTC
>TRBJ2-1|TRBD2|.|TRBV12-3/TRBV12-4
CASSLPSSGMYEQFF
TGTGCCAGCAGTCTCCCGAGTAGCGGGATGTATGAGCAGTTCTTC
>TRBJ1-2|.|few|TRBV28
CASTVSLEYGYTF
TGTGCCAGCACCGTTTCTCTGGAGTATGGCTACACCTTC
>TRBJ1-6|TRBD1|few|TRBV20-1
CSASLTGADSPLHF
TGCAGTGCTAGTCTGACAGGGGCGGATTCACCCCTCCACTTT
>TRBJ1-3|.|few|TRBV27
CASSLTWSSGNTIYF
TGTGCCAGCAGCCTGACCTGGAGCTCTGGAAACACCATATATTTT
>TRBJ1-6|.|few|TRBV6-1
CASQPGLNSPLHF
TGTGCCAGCCAGCCGGGACTTAATTCACCCCTCCACTTT
>TRBJ2-4|.|.|TRBV11-2
CASSPGGGSAAKNIQYF
TGTGCCAGCAGCCCGGGGGGCGGGAGTGCGGCCAAAAACATTCAGTACTTC
>TRBJ2-3|.|few|TRBV7-2
CASSLVRTYTDTQYF
TGTGCCAGCAGCTTAGTCAGGACCTACACAGATACGCAGTATTTT
>TRBJ2-7|.|.|TRBV28
CASTLGSSYEQYF
TGTGCCAGCACCCTCGGGAGCTCCTACGAGCAGTACTTC
>TRBJ2-1|TRBD2|once|TRBV7-3
CASSLTGTSGGNEQFF
TGTGCCAGCAGCTTAACCGGGACTAGCGGGGGGAATGAGCAGTTCTTC
>TRBJ2-2|.|once|TRBV5-6
CASSLGGDGPTGELFF
TGTGCCAGCAGCTTAGGCGGAGACGGACCCACCGGGGAGCTGTTTTTT
>TRBJ2-7|.|.|TRBV28
CASVALGRDYEQYF
TGTGCCAGCGTCGCTCTAGGGAGAGACTACGAGCAGTACTTC
>TRBJ2-3|.|few|TRBV7-2
CASSPQVDSRDTQYF
TGTGCCAGCAGCCCCCAGGTAGACAGCCGGGATACGCAGTATTTT
>TRBJ1-1|TRBD1|few|TRBV4-1
CASSQDPGGSTEAFF
TGCGCCAGCAGCCAGGACCCAGGGGGGTCCACTGAAGCTTTCTTT
>TRBJ2-5|.|.|TRBV7-7
CASSSRLGAGRQETQYF
TGTGCCAGCAGCTCCCGGCTGGGTGCCGGGCGACAAGAGACCCAGTACTTC
>TRBJ2-7|.|.|TRBV11-2
CASSSKRASEKYEQYF
TGTGCCAGCAGCTCCAAAAGGGCTAGCGAGAAGTACGAGCAGTACTTC
>TRBJ1-5|.|.|TRBV20-1
CSAREPAAGLISNQPQHF
TGCAGTGCTAGAGAGCCGGCAGCTGGACTAATTAGCAATCAGCCCCAGCATTTT